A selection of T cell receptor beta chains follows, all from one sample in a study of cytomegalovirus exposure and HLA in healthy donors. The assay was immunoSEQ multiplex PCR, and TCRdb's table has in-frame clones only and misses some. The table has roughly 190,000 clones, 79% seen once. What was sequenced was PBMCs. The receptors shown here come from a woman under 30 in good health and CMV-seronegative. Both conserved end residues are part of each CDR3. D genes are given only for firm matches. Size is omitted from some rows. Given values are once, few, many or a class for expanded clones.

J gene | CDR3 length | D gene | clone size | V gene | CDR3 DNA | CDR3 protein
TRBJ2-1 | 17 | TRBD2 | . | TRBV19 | TGTGCCAGTAGTATAGGTGGATTAGCGGGAGGTCAAAGTGAGCAGTTCTTC | CASSIGGLAGGQSEQFF
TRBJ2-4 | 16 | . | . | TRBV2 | TGTGCCAGCACCCTGGGGGCCCCAGGGAACAAAAACATTCAGTACTTC | CASTLGAPGNKNIQYF
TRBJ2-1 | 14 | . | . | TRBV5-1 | TGCGCCAGCAGCTTGGCGGGAGTTCTCGGTGAGCAGTTCTTC | CASSLAGVLGEQFF
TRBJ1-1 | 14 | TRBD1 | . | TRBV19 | TGTGCCAGTAGTATCGGACAGGCTCTTACTGAAGCTTTCTTT | CASSIGQALTEAFF
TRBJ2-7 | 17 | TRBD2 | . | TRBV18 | TGTGCCAGCTCACCACTGTGGACTAGCGGGGGGACCTACGAGCAGTACTTC | CASSPLWTSGGTYEQYF
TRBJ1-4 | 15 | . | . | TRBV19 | TGTGCCAGTAGTATTTGGCAGGGCACTAATGAAAAACTGTTTTTT | CASSIWQGTNEKLFF
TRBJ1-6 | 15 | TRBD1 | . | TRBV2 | TGTGCCAGCAGCCAAGAAGACAGGGGGTACTCACCCCTCCACTTT | CASSQEDRGYSPLHF
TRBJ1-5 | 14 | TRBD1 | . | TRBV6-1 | TGTGCCAGCAGTGAAGCAACAGGGGATCAGCCCCAGCATTTT | CASSEATGDQPQHF
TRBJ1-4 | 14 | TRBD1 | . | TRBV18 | TGTGCCAGTCGCGCCGGGACAGGGGATGAAAAACTGTTTTTT | CASRAGTGDEKLFF
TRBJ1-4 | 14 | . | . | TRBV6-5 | TGTGCCAGCAGTAGGACAGCTTCTAATGAAAAACTGTTTTTT | CASSRTASNEKLFF
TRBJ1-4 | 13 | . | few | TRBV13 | TGTGCCAGCAGCTTCCAACAGGGAGAAAAACTGTTTTTT | CASSFQQGEKLFF
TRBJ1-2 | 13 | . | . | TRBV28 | TGTGCCAGCAGTGTATACAGGGCCTATGGCTACACCTTC | CASSVYRAYGYTF
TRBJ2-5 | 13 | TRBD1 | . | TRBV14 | TGTGCCAGCAGCCCGGGACAGTTTGAGACCCAGTACTTC | CASSPGQFETQYF
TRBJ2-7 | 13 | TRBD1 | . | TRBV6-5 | TGTGCCAGCAGTTCGGACAGGGGGGCCGGGCAGTACTTC | CASSSDRGAGQYF
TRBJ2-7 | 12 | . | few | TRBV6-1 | TGTGCCAGCAGTGAAGCCTATCAGGGGCCGAACTTC | CASSEAYQGPNF
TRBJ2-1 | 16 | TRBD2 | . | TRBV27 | TGTGCCAGCAGTTTACTCACGGGGGGGCCATTCAATGAGCAGTTCTTC | CASSLLTGGPFNEQFF
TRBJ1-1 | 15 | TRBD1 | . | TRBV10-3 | TGTGCCATCAGTGCGATTGGACAGGGAATCACTGAAGCTTTCTTT | CAISAIGQGITEAFF
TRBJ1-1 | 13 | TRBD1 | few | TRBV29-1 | TGCAGCGCACAGGGGGCCGGGGGTACTGAAGCTTTCTTT | CSAQGAGGTEAFF
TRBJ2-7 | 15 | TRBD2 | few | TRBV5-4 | TGTGCCAGCAGCTCGAGCGGGGGGGCATCCTACGAGCAGTACTTC | CASSSSGGASYEQYF
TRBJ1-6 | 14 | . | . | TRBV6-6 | TGTGCCAGCAGCCCAAGACAGAATAATTCACCCCTCCACTTT | CASSPRQNNSPLHF
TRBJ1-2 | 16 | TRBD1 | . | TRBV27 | TGTGCCAGCAGTCCCCTGGGACAGGGAGTTCGGGATGGCTACACCTTC | CASSPLGQGVRDGYTF
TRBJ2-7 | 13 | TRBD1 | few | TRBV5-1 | TGCGCCAGCAGCTTTACAGGGGGCAACGAGCAGTACTTC | CASSFTGGNEQYF
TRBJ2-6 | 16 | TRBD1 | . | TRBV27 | TGTGCCAGCAGTCCGTCGACAGGGTCTGGGGCCAACGTCCTGACTTTC | CASSPSTGSGANVLTF
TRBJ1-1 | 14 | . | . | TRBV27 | TGTGCCAGCAGTTTTCTGACAGGATACACTGAAGCTTTCTTT | CASSFLTGYTEAFF
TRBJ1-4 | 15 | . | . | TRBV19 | TGTGCCAGTAGTTTTTGGGAGGACAATAATGAAAAACTGTTTTTT | CASSFWEDNNEKLFF
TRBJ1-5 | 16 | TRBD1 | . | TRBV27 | TGTGCCAGCAGTTCAGGACAGGGCAGCGGCAATCAGCCCCAGCATTTT | CASSSGQGSGNQPQHF
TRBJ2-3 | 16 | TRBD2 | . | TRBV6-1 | TGTGCCAGCAGTGGTACTAGCGGGGGATTCACAGATACGCAGTATTTT | CASSGTSGGFTDTQYF
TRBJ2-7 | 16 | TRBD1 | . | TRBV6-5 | TGTGCCAGCAGTTACTCGACAGGGCTGAGCTCCTACGAGCAGTACTTC | CASSYSTGLSSYEQYF
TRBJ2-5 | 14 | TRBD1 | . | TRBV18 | TGTGCCAGCTCACCATCCGGGACAGTGGAGACCCAGTACTTC | CASSPSGTVETQYF
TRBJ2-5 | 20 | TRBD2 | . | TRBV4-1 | TGCGCCAGCAGCCATGCGCCGCCCGGGACTAGCGGACCCGAGCAAGAGACCCAGTACTTC | CASSHAPPGTSGPEQETQYF
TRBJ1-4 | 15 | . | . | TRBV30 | TGTGCCTGGATCGGGACGGGAGAAACTAATGAAAAACTGTTTTTT | CAWIGTGETNEKLFF
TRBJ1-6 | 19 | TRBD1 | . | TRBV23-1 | TGCGCCAGCAAAATCCTCCGGGACAGGAAATCCTCCTATAATTCACCCCTCCACTTT | CASKILRDRKSSYNSPLHF
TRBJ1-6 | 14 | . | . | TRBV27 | TGTGCCAGCAGTTATCCACAGGCGAATTCACCCCTCCACTTT | CASSYPQANSPLHF
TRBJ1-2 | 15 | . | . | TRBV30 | TGTGCCTGGAGTCTGAGTTTCGACACTGACTATGGCTACACCTTC | CAWSLSFDTDYGYTF
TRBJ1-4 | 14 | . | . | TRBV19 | TGTGCCAGTACGTTGGGGGGGCTGGGGGAAAAACTGTTTTTT | CASTLGGLGEKLFF
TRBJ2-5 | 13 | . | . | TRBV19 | TGTGCCAGTAGTATCTTGCGTGAAGAGACCCAGTACTTC | CASSILREETQYF
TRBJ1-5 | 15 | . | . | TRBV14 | TGTGCCAGCAGCCAAGCGAGAGTTAGCAATCAGCCCCAGCATTTT | CASSQARVSNQPQHF
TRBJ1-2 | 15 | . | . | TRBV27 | TGTGCCAGCAGTTTATCTCGAGGGGGTAACTATGGCTACACCTTC | CASSLSRGGNYGYTF
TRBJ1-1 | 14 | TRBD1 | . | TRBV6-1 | TGTGCCAGCAGTCTCGACAGGGGGATCCCTGAAGCTTTCTTT | CASSLDRGIPEAFF
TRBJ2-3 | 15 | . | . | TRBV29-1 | TGCAGCGTTGAAGTCCCACGCGCGGAGCCAGATACGCAGTATTTT | CSVEVPRAEPDTQYF
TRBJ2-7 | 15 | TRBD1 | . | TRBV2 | TGTGCCAGCAGTGATTTGGGACAGAGCTCCTACGAGCAGTACTTC | CASSDLGQSSYEQYF
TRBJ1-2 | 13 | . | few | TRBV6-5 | TGTGCCAGCAGTTGGGAGGGGAACTATGGCTACACCTTC | CASSWEGNYGYTF
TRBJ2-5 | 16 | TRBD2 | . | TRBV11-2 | TGTGCCAGCAGACAGGCCCCGGGACTAGCGGGGCGTCCCCAGTACTTC | CASRQAPGLAGRPQYF
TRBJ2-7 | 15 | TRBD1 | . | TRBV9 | TGTGCCAGCAGCGCCCACGACAGGGGGCCCTACGAGCAGTACTTC | CASSAHDRGPYEQYF
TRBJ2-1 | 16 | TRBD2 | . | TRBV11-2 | TGTGCCAGCAGCTTAGATCATGCGGGAGGAAGGAATGAGCAGTTCTTC | CASSLDHAGGRNEQFF
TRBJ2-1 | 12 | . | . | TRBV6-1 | TGTGCCAGCAGCCTTTACAGGTCTGAGCAGTTCTTC | CASSLYRSEQFF
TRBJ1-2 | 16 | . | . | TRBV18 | TGTGCCAGCTCACCTCAACTAGCCCATGAAATCTATGGCTACACCTTC | CASSPQLAHEIYGYTF
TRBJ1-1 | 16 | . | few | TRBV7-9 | TGTTTTTGTAGGCGGGTATTCTCATTCCTGAACACTGAAGCTTTCTTT | CFCRRVFSFLNTEAFF
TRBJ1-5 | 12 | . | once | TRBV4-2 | TGTGCCAGCAGAGGGGGGGATCAGCCCCAGCATTTT | CASRGGDQPQHF
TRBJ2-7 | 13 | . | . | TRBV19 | TGTGCCAGTAGTACCAGTCACTCCTACGAGCAGTACTTC | CASSTSHSYEQYF
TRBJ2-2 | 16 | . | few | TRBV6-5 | TGTGCCAGCAGTTACGAGGGAGAACCCCGGATCGGGGAGCTGTTTTTT | CASSYEGEPRIGELFF
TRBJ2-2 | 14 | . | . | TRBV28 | TGTGCCAGCAGTCCCCCCGGGGGTACCGGGGAGCTGTTTTTT | CASSPPGGTGELFF
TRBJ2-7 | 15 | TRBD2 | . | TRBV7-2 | TGTGCCAGCAGCTCGGCGGGAGCCCTCTCCTACGAGCAGTACTTC | CASSSAGALSYEQYF
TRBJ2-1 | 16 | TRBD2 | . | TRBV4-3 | TGCGCCAGCAGCCAGTCACTAGCGGGAGGATTGGATGAGCAGTTCTTC | CASSQSLAGGLDEQFF
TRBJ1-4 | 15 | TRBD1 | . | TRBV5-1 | TGCGCCAGCAGCGTGGATACAGGGGGGAATGAAAAACTGTTTTTT | CASSVDTGGNEKLFF